These 5 T cell receptor beta chains came from one sample sequenced in a study of beta chain features in type 1 diabetes (dated by TCRdb to between 2017 and 2018). Libraries were prepared through the immunoSEQ multiplex PCR assay. The High Capacity cDNA Reverse Transcription Kit was used to reverse transcribe all of the isolated RNA, meaning that expressed TCRB transcripts were what got sequenced. TCRdb stores this immuneACCESS table with in-frame sequences only. Part of the clones is absent; in the studies checked, under half of the shortfall reflects unresolved V genes, and no reason is known for the rest. The sample table contains 130,000 to 150,000 clones; only one count was recorded for 48% of them. Of the sample, roughly 0.4% falls within the top ten clones. Material: Tregs from blood. The cell subset or site label, read with the paper, signifies: regulatory CD4+ T cells. The receptors shown here come from a man between 18 and 29 years old in good health.

This clone was seen only a few times. The chain's CDR3 is CASSPGQGARNIQYF. CDR3 bases: TGTGCCAGCAGCCCCGGACAGGGGGCTAGGAACATTCAGTACTTC. The genes are TRBV6-1 and TRBJ2-4, with 11 bases that match TRBD1. Trimming cost V 6 bases and J 7 bases; bases outside gene matches: 8. The CDR3 loop spans 15 amino acids. Germline CDR1 reads MNHNS; CDR2 reads SASEGT.

The chain uses TRBV6-6 and TRBJ2-6, with 7 bases fitting TRBD1. Germline V gene lookup returns CDR1 MNHNY and CDR2 SVGAGI (reference sequence). The CDR3 runs 16 residues. J gave up 3 bases and V 5 bases, and 7 bases lay outside the gene matches. CDR3 residues: CASSQTGPFGANVLTF. CDR3 in DNA: TGTGCCAGCAGTCAGACAGGGCCCTTTGGGGCCAACGTCCTGACTTTC.

The rearrangement uses TRBV7-2 and TRBJ2-3; 11 nucleotides match TRBD2. Germline V gives CDR1 SGHTA, CDR2 FQGNSA. The V gene end was trimmed by 5 bases and the J gene end by 3 bases; junction bases not matched to a gene: 4. This CDR3 is 15 amino acids long. Written as DNA, the CDR3 is TGTGCCAGCAGCCTTAGCGGGGGGGCAACAGATACGCAGTATTTT. It translates to CASSLSGGATDTQYF.

The rearrangement links TRBV5-6 to TRBJ2-4; 8 bases match TRBD1. The V and J ends lost 4 bases and 0 bases, in that order; junction bases with no gene match: 6. Germline CDR1 reads SGHDT; CDR2 reads YYEEEE. This CDR3 contains 16 residues. The CDR3: CASSTGQGIAKNIQYF. In DNA form, the CDR3 reads TGTGCCAGCAGCACTGGACAGGGTATAGCCAAAAACATTCAGTACTTC. Filled out from reference TRBV5-6 and TRBJ2-4, the complete variable domain reads DAGVTQSPTHLIKTRGQQVTLRCSPKSGHDTVSWYQQALGQGPQFIFQYYEEEERQRGNFPDRFSGHQFPNYSSELNVNALLLGDSALYLCASSTGQGIAKNIQYFGAGTRLSVL.

The chain combines TRBV9 with TRBJ2-3; 12 bases align to TRBD2. This CDR3 has 16 amino acids. V shed 3 bases, J shed 6 bases, and the junction held 8 bases outside the gene matches. Per the germline V gene, CDR1 is SGDLS and CDR2 is YYNGEE. The CDR3 DNA is TGTGCCAGCAGCGCACGACTAGCGGGGGTAGCGGATACGCAGTATTTT. Protein product: CASSARLAGVADTQYF.